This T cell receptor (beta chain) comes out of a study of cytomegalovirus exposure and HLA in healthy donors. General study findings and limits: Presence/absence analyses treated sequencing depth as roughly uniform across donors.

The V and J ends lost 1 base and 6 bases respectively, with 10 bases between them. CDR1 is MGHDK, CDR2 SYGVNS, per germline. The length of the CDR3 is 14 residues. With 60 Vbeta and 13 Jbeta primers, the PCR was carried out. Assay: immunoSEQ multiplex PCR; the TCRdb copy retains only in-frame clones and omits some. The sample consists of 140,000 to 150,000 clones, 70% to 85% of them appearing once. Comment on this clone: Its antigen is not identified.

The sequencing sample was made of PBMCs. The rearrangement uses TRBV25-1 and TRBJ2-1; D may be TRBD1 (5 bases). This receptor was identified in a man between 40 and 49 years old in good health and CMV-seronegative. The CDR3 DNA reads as TGTGCCAGCAGTGAATGGGGCCACGGCAATGAGCAGTTCTTC. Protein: CASSEWGHGNEQFF. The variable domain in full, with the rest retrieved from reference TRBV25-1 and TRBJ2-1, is EADIYQTPRYLVIGTGKKITLECSQTMGHDKMYWYQQDPGMELHLIHYSYGVNSTEKGDLSSESTVSRIRTEHFPLTLESARPSHTSQYLCASSEWGHGNEQFFGPGTRLTVL.